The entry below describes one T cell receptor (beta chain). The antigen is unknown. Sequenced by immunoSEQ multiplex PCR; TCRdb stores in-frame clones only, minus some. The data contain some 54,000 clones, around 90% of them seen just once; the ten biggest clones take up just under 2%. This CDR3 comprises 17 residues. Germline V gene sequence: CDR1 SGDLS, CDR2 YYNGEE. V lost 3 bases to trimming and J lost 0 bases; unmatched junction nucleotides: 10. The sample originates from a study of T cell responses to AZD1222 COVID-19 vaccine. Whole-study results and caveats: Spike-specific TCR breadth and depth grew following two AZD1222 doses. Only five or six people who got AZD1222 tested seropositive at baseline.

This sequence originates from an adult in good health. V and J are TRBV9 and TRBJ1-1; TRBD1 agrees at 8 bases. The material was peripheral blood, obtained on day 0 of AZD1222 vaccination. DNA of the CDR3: TGTGCCAGCAGCGCCCATCCCCAGGGGGCTCTGAACACTGAAGCTTTCTTT. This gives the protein CASSAHPQGALNTEAFF.